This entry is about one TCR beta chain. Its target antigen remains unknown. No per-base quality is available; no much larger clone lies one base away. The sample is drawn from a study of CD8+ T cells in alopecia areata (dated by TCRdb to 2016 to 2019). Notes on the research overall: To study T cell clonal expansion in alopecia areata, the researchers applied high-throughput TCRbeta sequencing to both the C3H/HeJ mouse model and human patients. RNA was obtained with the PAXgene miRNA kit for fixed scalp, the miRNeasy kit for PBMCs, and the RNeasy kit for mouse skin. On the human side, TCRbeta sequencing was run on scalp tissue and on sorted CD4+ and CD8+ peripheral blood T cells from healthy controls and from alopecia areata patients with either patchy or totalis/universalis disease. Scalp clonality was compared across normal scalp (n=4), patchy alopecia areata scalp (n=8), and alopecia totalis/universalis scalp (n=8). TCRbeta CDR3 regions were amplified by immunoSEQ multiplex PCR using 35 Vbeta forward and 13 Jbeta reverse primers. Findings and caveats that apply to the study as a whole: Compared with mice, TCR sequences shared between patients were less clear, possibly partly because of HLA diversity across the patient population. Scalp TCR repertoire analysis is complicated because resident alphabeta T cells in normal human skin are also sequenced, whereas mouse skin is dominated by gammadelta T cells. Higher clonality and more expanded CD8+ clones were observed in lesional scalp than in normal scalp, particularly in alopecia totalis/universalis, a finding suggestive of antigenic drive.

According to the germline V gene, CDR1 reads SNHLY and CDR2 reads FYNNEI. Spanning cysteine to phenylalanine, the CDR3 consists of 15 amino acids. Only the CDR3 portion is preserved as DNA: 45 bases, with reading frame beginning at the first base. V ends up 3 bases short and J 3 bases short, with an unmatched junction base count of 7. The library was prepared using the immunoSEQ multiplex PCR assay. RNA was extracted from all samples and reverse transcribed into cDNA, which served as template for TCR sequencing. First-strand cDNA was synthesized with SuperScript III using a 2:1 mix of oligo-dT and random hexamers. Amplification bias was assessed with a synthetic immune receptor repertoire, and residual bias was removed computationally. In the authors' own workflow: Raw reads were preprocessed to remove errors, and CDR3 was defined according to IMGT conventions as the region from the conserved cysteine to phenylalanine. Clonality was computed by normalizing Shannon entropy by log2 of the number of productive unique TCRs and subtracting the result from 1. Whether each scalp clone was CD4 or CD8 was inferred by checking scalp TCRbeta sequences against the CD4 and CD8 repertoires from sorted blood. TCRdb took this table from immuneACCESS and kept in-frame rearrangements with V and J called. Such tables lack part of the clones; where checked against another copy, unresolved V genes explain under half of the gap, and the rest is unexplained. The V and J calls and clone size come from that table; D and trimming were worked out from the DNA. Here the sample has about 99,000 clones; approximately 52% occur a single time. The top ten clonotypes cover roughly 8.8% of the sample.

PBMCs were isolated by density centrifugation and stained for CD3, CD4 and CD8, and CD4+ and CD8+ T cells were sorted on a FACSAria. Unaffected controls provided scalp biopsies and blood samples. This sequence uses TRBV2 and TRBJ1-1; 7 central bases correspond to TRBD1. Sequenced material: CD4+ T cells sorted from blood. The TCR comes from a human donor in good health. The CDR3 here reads CASSDSKGADTEAFF. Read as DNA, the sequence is TGTGCCAGCAGTGATTCTAAGGGGGCGGACACTGAAGCTTTCTTT. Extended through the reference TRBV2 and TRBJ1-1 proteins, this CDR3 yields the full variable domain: EPEVTQTPSHQVTQMGQEVILRCVPISNHLYFYWYRQILGQKVEFLVSFYNNEISEKSEIFDDQFSVERPDGSNFTLKIRSTKLEDSAMYFCASSDSKGADTEAFFGQGTRLTVV.